This T cell receptor beta chain was recovered during a study of CD8 T cells in ankylosing spondylitis (dated by TCRdb to about 2017). Background for the entire study: T cell receptor beta repertoires were profiled in healthy donors and ankylosing spondylitis patients so that disease-linked TCR variants could be found. The whole study cohort included over a hundred healthy donors and roughly 24 ankylosing spondylitis patients. Peripheral blood was sampled, and synovial fluid was also collected from ankylosing spondylitis patients. Paper-wide results and their limitations: Some of the motif variants had been reported before in the synovial fluid and blood of reactive arthritis patients, a finding that suggests common disease-initiation mechanisms. The disease-linked clones were reported as significantly enriched in matched synovial fluid samples from ankylosing spondylitis patients. Blood from ankylosing spondylitis patients appeared to be characterized by a TCR beta motif made up of seven or eight highly homologous amino acid variants. A CD8+ phenotype was shown by the disease-linked clones, which were found at relatively low frequencies in peripheral blood.

Via the germline V gene, CDR1 is SGHRS and CDR2 YFSETQ. Deletion took 0 bases off V and 1 base off J, with a span of 11 bases between the germline ends. Spanning cysteine to phenylalanine, the CDR3 consists of 16 amino acids. Only the CDR3 part of the read is kept: 48 bases, read in frame from the first base. This clonotype was seen repeatedly, ten times or more. Which antigen it targets is not known. No much larger clone is present one base from it, and per-base qualities are unavailable. Sequencing relied on an Illumina HiSeq 2500. TCR beta libraries were prepared by quantitative 5'-RACE with molecular barcodes. The original pipeline was this. A new computational method, built on a probabilistic model of VDJ rearrangement, was used to identify disease-linked TCR variants. The public reads were reprocessed in TCRdb via fastp at Q25 and MiXCR, keeping in-frame beta chains. All rows with the same CDR3 protein become a single entry with the most common DNA and genes. Clone size and V and J calls follow TCRdb, not the original study. In all, the sample holds approximately 540,000 distinct CDR3 sequences, and about 12% of those were seen once. Nearly 7% of the sample is taken by the ten largest.

The receptor chain draws on TRBV5-1 and TRBJ2-1; matching of 5 bases hints at TRBD2 as the D gene. This TCR derives from a male donor with ankylosing spondylitis. Source material: blood, either unsorted or a sorted T cell fraction (not recorded which). The CDR3 is CASSLAVRASYNEQFF. At the DNA level, the sequence is TGCGCCAGCAGCTTGGCCGTGAGGGCTTCCTACAATGAGCAGTTCTTC.